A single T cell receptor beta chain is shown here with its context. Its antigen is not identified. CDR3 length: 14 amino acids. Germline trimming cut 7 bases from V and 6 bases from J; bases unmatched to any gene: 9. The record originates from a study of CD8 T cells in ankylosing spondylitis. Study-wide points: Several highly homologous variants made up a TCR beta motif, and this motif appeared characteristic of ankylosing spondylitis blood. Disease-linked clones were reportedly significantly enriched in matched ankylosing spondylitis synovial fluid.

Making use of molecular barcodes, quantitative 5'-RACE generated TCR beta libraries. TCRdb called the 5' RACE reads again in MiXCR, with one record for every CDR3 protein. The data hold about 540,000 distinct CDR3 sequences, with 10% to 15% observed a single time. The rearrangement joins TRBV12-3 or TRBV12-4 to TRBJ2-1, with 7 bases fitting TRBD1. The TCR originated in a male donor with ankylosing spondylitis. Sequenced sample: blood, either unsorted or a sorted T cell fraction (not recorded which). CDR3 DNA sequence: TGTGCCAGCACTCGTCAGGGGGTGGGCAATGAGCAGTTCTTC. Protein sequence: CASTRQGVGNEQFF.